The rows below give T cell receptor beta chains drawn from one sample of a study of T-cell reconstitution after alpha-beta-depleted transplantation in children. TCRdb itself ran the PCR reads through MiXCR, one entry per CDR3 protein. In the table there are over 550,000 distinct CDR3 sequences, more than 9% of which are singletons. This specimen was PBMCs from the stem cell graft donor, taken from the stem cell graft. The source is a human donor who donated a stem cell graft to a child with acute myeloid leukemia. The CDR3 runs from the conserved cysteine through the conserved F or W. A D gene is named only where the DNA matches it firmly. Clone size, where shown, is once, few, many, or a class for clones that have expanded.

clone_size: -; j_call: TRBJ2-1; d_call: TRBD2; v_call: TRBV28; cdr3_aa: CASTDPRELYNEQFF; cdr3_nt: TGTGCCAGCACCGACCCGCGGGAGCTCTACAATGAGCAGTTCTTC
clone_size: few; j_call: TRBJ2-3; d_call: TRBD2; v_call: TRBV20-1; cdr3_aa: CSAPGGYTDTQYF; cdr3_nt: TGCAGTGCACCCGGGGGGTACACAGATACGCAGTATTTT
clone_size: many; j_call: TRBJ2-3; d_call: -; v_call: TRBV29-1; cdr3_aa: CSARGAGRQSRSTDTQYF; cdr3_nt: TGCAGCGCCCGGGGGGCGGGACGACAGAGTAGAAGCACAGATACGCAGTATTTT
clone_size: many; j_call: TRBJ2-1; d_call: -; v_call: TRBV20-1; cdr3_aa: CSARGGLARNEQFF; cdr3_nt: TGCAGTGCTAGAGGTGGTCTAGCGCGGAATGAGCAGTTCTTC
clone_size: -; j_call: TRBJ2-1; d_call: -; v_call: TRBV7-2; cdr3_aa: CASSFRPGLPYNEQFF; cdr3_nt: TGTGCCAGCAGCTTCCGTCCGGGCCTCCCCTACAATGAGCAGTTCTTC
clone_size: -; j_call: TRBJ2-7; d_call: TRBD2; v_call: TRBV5-4; cdr3_aa: CASSEPGLAGERGYEQYF; cdr3_nt: TGTGCCAGCAGCGAGCCGGGACTAGCGGGAGAAAGGGGATACGAGCAGTACTTC
clone_size: -; j_call: TRBJ2-1; d_call: -; v_call: TRBV9; cdr3_aa: CASSADSASYNEQFF; cdr3_nt: TGTGCCAGCAGCGCGGACAGCGCCTCCTACAATGAGCAGTTCTTC
clone_size: few; j_call: TRBJ1-2; d_call: -; v_call: TRBV9; cdr3_aa: CASSVEGRGSAYTF; cdr3_nt: TGTGCCAGCAGCGTAGAGGGCAGGGGCTCTGCCTACACCTTC
clone_size: once; j_call: TRBJ2-7; d_call: TRBD1; v_call: TRBV4-3; cdr3_aa: CASSRFRDSSYEQYF; cdr3_nt: TGCGCCAGCAGCCGCTTCCGGGACAGCTCCTACGAGCAGTACTTC
clone_size: -; j_call: TRBJ2-3; d_call: -; v_call: TRBV5-1; cdr3_aa: CASSLAGQSSTDTQYF; cdr3_nt: TGCGCCAGCAGCTTGGCTGGACAGTCTTCCACAGATACGCAGTATTTT
clone_size: -; j_call: TRBJ2-5; d_call: -; v_call: TRBV4-2; cdr3_aa: CASSQERIGLQETQYF; cdr3_nt: TGTGCCAGCAGCCAAGAGAGGATAGGGTTGCAAGAGACCCAGTACTTC
clone_size: -; j_call: TRBJ2-5; d_call: TRBD2; v_call: TRBV12-3/TRBV12-4; cdr3_aa: CASSFNRGAQYF; cdr3_nt: TGTGCCAGCAGTTTTAATCGGGGGGCCCAGTACTTC
clone_size: -; j_call: TRBJ1-5; d_call: -; v_call: TRBV6-1; cdr3_aa: CASSERWGLAPVNSNQPQHF; cdr3_nt: TGTGCCAGCAGTGAGAGATGGGGTTTAGCGCCCGTTAATAGCAATCAGCCCCAGCATTTT
clone_size: many; j_call: TRBJ2-5; d_call: -; v_call: TRBV7-2; cdr3_aa: CASTLQSPGYQETQYF; cdr3_nt: TGTGCCAGCACCCTCCAGTCCCCGGGATACCAAGAGACCCAGTACTTC
clone_size: many; j_call: TRBJ2-3; d_call: -; v_call: TRBV20-1; cdr3_aa: CSPRVESTDTQYF; cdr3_nt: TGCAGTCCCCGCGTGGAGTCCACAGATACGCAGTATTTT
clone_size: -; j_call: TRBJ2-1; d_call: TRBD2; v_call: TRBV11-3; cdr3_aa: CASSMSGLAERSEQFF; cdr3_nt: TGTGCCAGCAGCATGTCGGGACTAGCGGAGAGGAGTGAGCAGTTCTTC
clone_size: -; j_call: TRBJ2-1; d_call: -; v_call: TRBV9; cdr3_aa: CASSVGLGGSYNEQFF; cdr3_nt: TGTGCCAGCAGCGTAGGTTTGGGGGGCTCCTACAATGAGCAGTTCTTC
clone_size: few; j_call: TRBJ1-1; d_call: TRBD1; v_call: TRBV7-9; cdr3_aa: CASNRGEITEAFF; cdr3_nt: TGTGCCAGTAACAGGGGTGAGATCACTGAAGCTTTCTTT
clone_size: many; j_call: TRBJ2-5; d_call: TRBD2; v_call: TRBV29-1; cdr3_aa: CSVEVGLAGLSQYF; cdr3_nt: TGCAGCGTTGAAGTAGGACTAGCGGGATTATCCCAGTACTTC
clone_size: many; j_call: TRBJ2-7; d_call: TRBD2; v_call: TRBV5-1; cdr3_aa: CASSLASGYSYEQYF; cdr3_nt: TGCGCCAGCAGCCTTGCTAGCGGCTACTCCTACGAGCAGTACTTC
clone_size: few; j_call: TRBJ2-5; d_call: -; v_call: TRBV20-1; cdr3_aa: CSARARGQETQYF; cdr3_nt: TGCAGTGCTAGGGCGCGGGGCCAAGAGACCCAGTACTTC
clone_size: few; j_call: TRBJ1-2; d_call: -; v_call: TRBV30; cdr3_aa: CAWSPRGTGYTF; cdr3_nt: TGTGCCTGGAGTCCCAGGGGAACCGGCTACACCTTC
clone_size: few; j_call: TRBJ2-7; d_call: TRBD1; v_call: TRBV28; cdr3_aa: CASSLEDRGLREQYF; cdr3_nt: TGTGCCAGCAGTTTGGAGGACAGGGGTTTAAGGGAGCAGTACTTC
clone_size: few; j_call: TRBJ2-7; d_call: TRBD2; v_call: TRBV6-2/TRBV6-3; cdr3_aa: CASSYSSSGSWGSYEQYF; cdr3_nt: TGTGCCAGCAGTTACTCTTCTAGCGGGAGCTGGGGATCCTACGAGCAGTACTTC
clone_size: few; j_call: TRBJ1-1; d_call: TRBD1; v_call: TRBV20-1; cdr3_aa: CSARDRGIAEAFF; cdr3_nt: TGCAGTGCTAGGGACAGGGGAATAGCTGAAGCTTTCTTT
clone_size: -; j_call: TRBJ2-3; d_call: -; v_call: TRBV28; cdr3_aa: CASSLSGSLESTRYF; cdr3_nt: TGTGCCAGCAGTTTAAGTGGCAGTCTGGAAAGCACGCGGTATTTT
clone_size: -; j_call: TRBJ2-2; d_call: TRBD2; v_call: TRBV6-2/TRBV6-3; cdr3_aa: CASSSSSGSSSGELFF; cdr3_nt: TGTGCCAGCAGTTCTTCTAGCGGGAGTTCTTCCGGGGAGCTGTTTTTT
clone_size: few; j_call: TRBJ1-1; d_call: -; v_call: TRBV5-1; cdr3_aa: CASSLWAGSNTEAFF; cdr3_nt: TGCGCCAGCAGCTTGTGGGCAGGGTCGAACACTGAAGCTTTCTTT
clone_size: many; j_call: TRBJ1-1; d_call: -; v_call: TRBV18; cdr3_aa: CASSPRGGDTEAFF; cdr3_nt: TGTGCCAGCTCACCACGAGGCGGGGACACTGAAGCTTTCTTT
clone_size: few; j_call: TRBJ2-7; d_call: TRBD2; v_call: TRBV20-1; cdr3_aa: CSAEDLAGERSTEQYF; cdr3_nt: TGCAGTGCTGAAGATCTAGCGGGAGAACGGTCTACCGAGCAGTACTTC
clone_size: -; j_call: TRBJ2-1; d_call: -; v_call: TRBV29-1; cdr3_aa: CSVGDSYNEQFF; cdr3_nt: TGCAGCGTCGGGGATTCCTACAATGAGCAGTTCTTC
clone_size: -; j_call: TRBJ2-7; d_call: TRBD1; v_call: TRBV5-1; cdr3_aa: CASSTDRPGVYEQYF; cdr3_nt: TGCGCCAGCAGCACGGACAGGCCAGGCGTCTACGAGCAGTACTTC
clone_size: few; j_call: TRBJ2-5; d_call: -; v_call: TRBV9; cdr3_aa: CASSVGSRRETQYF; cdr3_nt: TGTGCCAGCAGCGTAGGATCCAGGCGAGAGACCCAGTACTTC
clone_size: many; j_call: TRBJ1-5; d_call: -; v_call: TRBV7-8; cdr3_aa: CASSLGSSRQGGQPQHF; cdr3_nt: TGTGCCAGCAGCTTAGGTTCGTCCCGCCAAGGCGGTCAGCCCCAGCATTTT
clone_size: many; j_call: TRBJ2-1; d_call: TRBD2; v_call: TRBV7-9; cdr3_aa: CASSLVTLAGGGNEQFF; cdr3_nt: TGTGCCAGCAGCTTAGTAACCCTAGCGGGAGGGGGCAATGAGCAGTTCTTC
clone_size: -; j_call: TRBJ2-4; d_call: TRBD1; v_call: TRBV6-1; cdr3_aa: CASSPPPQGTKNIQYF; cdr3_nt: TGTGCCAGCAGTCCACCCCCACAGGGGACCAAAAACATTCAGTACTTC
clone_size: few; j_call: TRBJ2-1; d_call: -; v_call: TRBV7-2; cdr3_aa: CASSGPGLTRNQNEQFF; cdr3_nt: TGTGCCAGCAGCGGACCCGGACTAACCAGGAACCAAAATGAGCAGTTCTTC
clone_size: -; j_call: TRBJ2-7; d_call: TRBD2; v_call: TRBV5-1; cdr3_aa: CASSFDSGSWEQYF; cdr3_nt: TGCGCCAGCAGCTTCGACAGCGGGAGTTGGGAGCAGTACTTC
clone_size: many; j_call: TRBJ2-1; d_call: -; v_call: TRBV20-1; cdr3_aa: CSARQGPARDNEQFF; cdr3_nt: TGCAGTGCTAGACAGGGTCCCGCCCGGGACAATGAGCAGTTCTTC
clone_size: -; j_call: TRBJ2-2; d_call: -; v_call: TRBV7-9; cdr3_aa: CASSRGQAEAGELFF; cdr3_nt: TGTGCCAGCAGCCGAGGACAAGCAGAAGCCGGGGAGCTGTTTTTT
clone_size: many; j_call: TRBJ1-3; d_call: -; v_call: TRBV28; cdr3_aa: CASSLRDSQGVPGNTIYF; cdr3_nt: TGTGCCAGCAGTTTAAGAGACAGTCAAGGGGTTCCTGGAAACACCATATATTTT
clone_size: -; j_call: TRBJ2-3; d_call: -; v_call: TRBV7-2; cdr3_aa: CASRAASTDTQYF; cdr3_nt: TGTGCCAGCAGGGCCGCTAGCACAGATACGCAGTATTTT
clone_size: -; j_call: TRBJ1-3; d_call: -; v_call: TRBV10-3; cdr3_aa: CAIPGVRSGNTIYF; cdr3_nt: TGTGCCATCCCGGGGGTCCGCTCTGGAAACACCATATATTTT
clone_size: few; j_call: TRBJ2-7; d_call: -; v_call: TRBV20-1; cdr3_aa: CSVGVPNPRFDLLTYEQYF; cdr3_nt: TGCAGTGTGGGGGTGCCAAACCCGCGGTTTGATCTGCTTACCTACGAGCAGTACTTC
clone_size: many; j_call: TRBJ2-1; d_call: -; v_call: TRBV5-5; cdr3_aa: CASSLEPSYNEQFF; cdr3_nt: TGTGCCAGCAGCTTGGAACCATCCTACAATGAGCAGTTCTTC
clone_size: many; j_call: TRBJ1-5; d_call: -; v_call: TRBV2; cdr3_aa: CASSDVGISQPQHF; cdr3_nt: TGTGCCAGCAGTGATGTAGGTATCAGTCAGCCCCAGCATTTT
clone_size: many; j_call: TRBJ2-3; d_call: TRBD1; v_call: TRBV20-1; cdr3_aa: CSAYSMDRGTRDTQYF; cdr3_nt: TGCAGTGCTTACTCTATGGACAGGGGGACAAGAGATACGCAGTATTTT
clone_size: few; j_call: TRBJ2-2; d_call: TRBD1; v_call: TRBV5-1; cdr3_aa: CASSSGTGGSGELFF; cdr3_nt: TGCGCCAGCAGCTCCGGGACAGGGGGTTCCGGGGAGCTGTTTTTT
clone_size: few; j_call: TRBJ2-1; d_call: -; v_call: TRBV6-2/TRBV6-3; cdr3_aa: CASGVDSYNEQFF; cdr3_nt: TGTGCCAGCGGGGTCGACTCCTACAATGAGCAGTTCTTC
clone_size: -; j_call: TRBJ1-1; d_call: -; v_call: TRBV7-9; cdr3_aa: CASSYLGGESEAFF; cdr3_nt: TGTGCCAGCAGTTACCTTGGGGGGGAATCTGAAGCTTTCTTT
clone_size: many; j_call: TRBJ2-1; d_call: TRBD2; v_call: TRBV20-1; cdr3_aa: CSGFSGRGNNEQFF; cdr3_nt: TGCAGTGGCTTTAGCGGGAGGGGGAACAATGAGCAGTTCTTC
clone_size: -; j_call: TRBJ2-5; d_call: -; v_call: TRBV5-1; cdr3_aa: CASSLLGTTTGETQYF; cdr3_nt: TGCGCCAGCAGCTTGTTAGGGACCACCACTGGAGAGACCCAGTACTTC
clone_size: few; j_call: TRBJ2-7; d_call: -; v_call: TRBV21-1; cdr3_aa: CASRHRAPAYEQYF; cdr3_nt: TGTGCCAGCCGACACCGGGCCCCAGCCTACGAGCAGTACTTC
clone_size: many; j_call: TRBJ1-4; d_call: TRBD1; v_call: TRBV5-1; cdr3_aa: CASSSTGVNEKLFF; cdr3_nt: TGCGCCAGCAGCTCGACAGGGGTAAATGAAAAACTGTTTTTT
clone_size: many; j_call: TRBJ2-3; d_call: -; v_call: TRBV6-5; cdr3_aa: CASSYAGALTDTQYF; cdr3_nt: TGTGCCAGCAGTTACGCAGGGGCCCTCACAGATACGCAGTATTTT